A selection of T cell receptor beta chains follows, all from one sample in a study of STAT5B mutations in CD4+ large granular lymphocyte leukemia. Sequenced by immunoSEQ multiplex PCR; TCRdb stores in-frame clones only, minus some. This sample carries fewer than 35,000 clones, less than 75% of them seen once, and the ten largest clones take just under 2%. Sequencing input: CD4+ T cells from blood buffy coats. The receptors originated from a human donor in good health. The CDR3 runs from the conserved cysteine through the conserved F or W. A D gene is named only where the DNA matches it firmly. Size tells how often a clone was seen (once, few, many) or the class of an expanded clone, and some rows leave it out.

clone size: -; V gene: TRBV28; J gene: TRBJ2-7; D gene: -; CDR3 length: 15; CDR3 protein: CASSLWDGSSYEQYF; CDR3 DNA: TGTGCCAGCAGTTTATGGGACGGGAGCTCCTACGAGCAGTACTTC
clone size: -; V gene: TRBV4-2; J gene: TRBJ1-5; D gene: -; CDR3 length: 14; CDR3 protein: CASSQPDPEAPQHF; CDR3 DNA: TGTGCCAGCAGCCAACCGGACCCCGAAGCACCCCAGCATTTT
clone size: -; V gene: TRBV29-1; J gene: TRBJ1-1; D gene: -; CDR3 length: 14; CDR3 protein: CSVEVLAVTTEAFF; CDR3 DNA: TGCAGCGTTGAAGTGCTGGCAGTTACTACTGAAGCTTTCTTT
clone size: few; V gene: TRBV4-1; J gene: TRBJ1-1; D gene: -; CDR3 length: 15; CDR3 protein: CASSQEFQRNTEAFF; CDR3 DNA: TGCGCCAGCAGCCAAGAATTTCAGAGGAACACTGAAGCTTTCTTT
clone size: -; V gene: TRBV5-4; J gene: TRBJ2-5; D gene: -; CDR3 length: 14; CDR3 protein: CASSFEDYKETQYF; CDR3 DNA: TGTGCCAGCAGCTTTGAGGACTATAAAGAGACCCAGTACTTC
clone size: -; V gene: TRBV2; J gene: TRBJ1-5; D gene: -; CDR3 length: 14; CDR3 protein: CASSKGHLDQPQHF; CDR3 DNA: TGTGCCAGCAGTAAGGGACATTTGGATCAGCCCCAGCATTTT
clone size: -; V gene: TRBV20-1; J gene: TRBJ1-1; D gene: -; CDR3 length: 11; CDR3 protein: CSAARTPEAFF; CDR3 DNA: TGCAGTGCTGCGAGGACCCCTGAAGCTTTCTTT
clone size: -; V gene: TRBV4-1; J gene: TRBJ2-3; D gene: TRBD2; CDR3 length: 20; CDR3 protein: CASSQERVLAGRTSTDTQYF; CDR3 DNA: TGCGCCAGCAGCCAAGAAAGGGTACTAGCGGGGCGAACAAGCACAGATACGCAGTATTTT
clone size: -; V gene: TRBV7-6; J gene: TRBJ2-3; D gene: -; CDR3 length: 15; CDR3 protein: CASSLGWGNTDTQYF; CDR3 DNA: TGTGCCAGCAGCTTAGGATGGGGCAACACAGATACGCAGTATTTT
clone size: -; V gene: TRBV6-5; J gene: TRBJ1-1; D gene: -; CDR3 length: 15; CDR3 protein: CASSRQAYMNTEAFF; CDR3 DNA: TGTGCCAGCAGTCGGCAGGCCTACATGAACACTGAAGCTTTCTTT
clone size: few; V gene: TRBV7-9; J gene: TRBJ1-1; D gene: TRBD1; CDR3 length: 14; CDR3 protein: CASSYSGGKTEAFF; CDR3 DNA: TGTGCCAGCAGCTACTCAGGGGGCAAAACTGAAGCTTTCTTT
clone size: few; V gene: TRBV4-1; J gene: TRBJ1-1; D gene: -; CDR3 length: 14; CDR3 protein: CASRGPLRNTEAFF; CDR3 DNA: TGCGCCAGCAGGGGACCCCTGAGGAACACTGAAGCTTTCTTT
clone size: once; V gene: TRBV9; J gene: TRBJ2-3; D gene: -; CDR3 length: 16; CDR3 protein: CASSDGGSSRTDTQYF; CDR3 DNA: TGTGCCAGCAGTGACGGGGGCTCCTCTCGCACAGATACGCAGTATTTT
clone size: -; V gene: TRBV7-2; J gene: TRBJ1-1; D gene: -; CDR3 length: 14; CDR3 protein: CASSLLGQIGEAFF; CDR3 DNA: TGTGCCAGCAGCTTATTGGGCCAAATCGGCGAAGCTTTCTTT
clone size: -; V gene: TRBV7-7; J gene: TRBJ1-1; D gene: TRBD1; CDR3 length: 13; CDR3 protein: CASSLEQGTEAFF; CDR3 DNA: TGTGCTAGCAGCTTAGAACAGGGGACTGAAGCTTTCTTT
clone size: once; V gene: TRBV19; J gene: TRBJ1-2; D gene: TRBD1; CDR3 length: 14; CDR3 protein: CASSPGQGNYGYTF; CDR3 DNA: TGTGCCAGTAGTCCAGGACAGGGGAACTATGGCTACACCTTC
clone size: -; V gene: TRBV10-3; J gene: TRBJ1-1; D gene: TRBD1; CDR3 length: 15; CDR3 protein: CAIRGDSQRVTEAFF; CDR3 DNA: TGTGCCATCAGGGGGGACAGCCAAAGGGTAACTGAAGCTTTCTTT
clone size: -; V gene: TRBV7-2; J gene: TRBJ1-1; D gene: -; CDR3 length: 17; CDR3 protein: CASSLTQGWAINSEAFF; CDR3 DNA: TGTGCCAGCAGCCTTACGCAGGGTTGGGCAATTAACTCTGAAGCTTTCTTT
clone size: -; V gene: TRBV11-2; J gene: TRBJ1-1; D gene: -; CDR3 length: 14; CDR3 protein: CASSITGLNTEAFF; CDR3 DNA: TGTGCCAGCAGTATTACAGGGCTGAACACTGAAGCTTTCTTT
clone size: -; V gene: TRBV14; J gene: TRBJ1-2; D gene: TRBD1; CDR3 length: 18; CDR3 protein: CASSQAQRGTGDGYGYTF; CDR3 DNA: TGTGCCAGCAGCCAAGCCCAGCGGGGGACAGGGGATGGCTATGGCTACACCTTC
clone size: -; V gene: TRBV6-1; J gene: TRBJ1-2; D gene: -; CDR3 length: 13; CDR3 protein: CASSDNSLYGYTF; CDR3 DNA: TGTGCCAGCAGTGATAACAGTCTCTATGGCTACACCTTC
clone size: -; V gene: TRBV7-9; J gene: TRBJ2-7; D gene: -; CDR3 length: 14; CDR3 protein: CASSLGGSFDEQYF; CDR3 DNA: TGTGCCAGCAGCTTAGGTGGGAGCTTCGACGAGCAGTACTTC
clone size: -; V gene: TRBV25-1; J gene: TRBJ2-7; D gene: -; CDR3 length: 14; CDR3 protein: CASSLQGGTYEQYF; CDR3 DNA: TGTGCCAGCAGTCTACAGGGAGGGACCTACGAGCAGTACTTC
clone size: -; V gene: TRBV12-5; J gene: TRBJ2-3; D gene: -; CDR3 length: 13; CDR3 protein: CASVGRGPDTQYF; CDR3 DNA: TGTGCTAGTGTAGGGCGGGGGCCAGATACGCAGTATTTT
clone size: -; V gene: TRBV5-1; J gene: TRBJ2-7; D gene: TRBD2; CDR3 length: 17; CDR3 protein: CASSFGTSGGFSYEQYF; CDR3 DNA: TGCGCCAGCAGCTTTGGAACTAGCGGGGGGTTCTCCTACGAGCAGTACTTC
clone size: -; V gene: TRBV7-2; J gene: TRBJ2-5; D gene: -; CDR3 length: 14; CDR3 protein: CASSYGTSKETQYF; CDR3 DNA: TGTGCCAGCAGCTACGGGACTTCCAAAGAGACCCAGTACTTC
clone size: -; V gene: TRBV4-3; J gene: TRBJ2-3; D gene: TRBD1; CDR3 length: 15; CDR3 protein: CASSQEDRGSDTQYF; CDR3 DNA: TGCGCCAGCAGCCAAGAGGACAGGGGGTCAGATACGCAGTATTTT
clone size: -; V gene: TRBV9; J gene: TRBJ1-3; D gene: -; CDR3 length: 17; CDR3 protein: CASSVADGRGGGNTIYF; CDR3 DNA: TGTGCCAGCAGCGTAGCCGATGGCAGGGGTGGTGGAAACACCATATATTTT
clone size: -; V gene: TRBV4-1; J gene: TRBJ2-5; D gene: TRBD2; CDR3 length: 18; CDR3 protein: CASSPDLAGGIIQETQYF; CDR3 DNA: TGCGCCAGCAGCCCAGACCTAGCGGGGGGAATAATCCAAGAGACCCAGTACTTC